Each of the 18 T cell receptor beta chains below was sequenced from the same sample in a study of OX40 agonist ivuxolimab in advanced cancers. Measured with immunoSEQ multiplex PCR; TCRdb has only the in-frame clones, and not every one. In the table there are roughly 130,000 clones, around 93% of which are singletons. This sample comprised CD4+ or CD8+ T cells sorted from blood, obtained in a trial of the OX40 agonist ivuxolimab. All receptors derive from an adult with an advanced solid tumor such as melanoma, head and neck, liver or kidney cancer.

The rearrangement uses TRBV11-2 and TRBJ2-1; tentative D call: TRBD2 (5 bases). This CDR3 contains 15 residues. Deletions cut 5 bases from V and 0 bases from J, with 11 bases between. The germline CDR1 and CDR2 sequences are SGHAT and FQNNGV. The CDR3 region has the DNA TGTGCCAGCAGCCCGGGGTCGAGCTCCTACAATGAGCAGTTCTTC. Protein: CASSPGSSSYNEQFF.

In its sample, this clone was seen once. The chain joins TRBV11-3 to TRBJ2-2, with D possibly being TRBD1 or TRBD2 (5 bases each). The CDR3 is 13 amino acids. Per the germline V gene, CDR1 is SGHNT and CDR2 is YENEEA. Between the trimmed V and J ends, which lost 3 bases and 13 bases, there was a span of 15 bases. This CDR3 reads CASSLGYGDGLFF. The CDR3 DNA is TGTGCCAGCAGCTTGGGCTATGGGGACGGGCTGTTTTTT.

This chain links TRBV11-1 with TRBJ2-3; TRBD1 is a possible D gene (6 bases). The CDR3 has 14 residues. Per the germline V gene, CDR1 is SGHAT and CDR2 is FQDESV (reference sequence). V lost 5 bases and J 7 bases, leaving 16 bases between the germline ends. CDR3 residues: CASSINRERYTQYF. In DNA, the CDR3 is TGTGCCAGCAGCATCAACAGGGAGAGGTATACGCAGTATTTT.

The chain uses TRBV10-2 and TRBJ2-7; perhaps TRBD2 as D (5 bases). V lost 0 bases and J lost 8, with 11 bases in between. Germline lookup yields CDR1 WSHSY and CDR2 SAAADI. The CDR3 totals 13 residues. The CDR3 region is CASSESRVGKQYF. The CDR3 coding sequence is TGCGCCAGCAGTGAGTCGAGGGTGGGGAAGCAGTACTTC.

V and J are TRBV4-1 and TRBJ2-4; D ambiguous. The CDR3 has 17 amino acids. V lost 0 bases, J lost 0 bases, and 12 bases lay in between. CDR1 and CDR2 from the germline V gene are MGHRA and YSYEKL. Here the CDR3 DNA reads TGCGCCAGCAGCCAAGAGGAACTCAGCCTAGCCAAAAACATTCAGTACTTC. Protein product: CASSQEELSLAKNIQYF.

The CDR3 nucleotides read TGTGCCAGCTCACCACCCAAGGACAATGAGCAGTTCTTC. Protein: CASSPPKDNEQFF. This chain uses TRBV18 with TRBJ2-1; unclear D gene. Germline loops: CDR1 KGHSH, CDR2 LQKENI. Trimming removed 0 bases from V and 5 bases from J, with 5 bases in between. CDR3 size: 13 residues. Filled out from reference TRBV18 and TRBJ2-1, the complete variable domain reads NAGVMQNPRHLVRRRGQEARLRCSPMKGHSHVYWYRQLPEEGLKFMVYLQKENIIDESGMPKERFSAEFPKEGPSILRIQQVVRGDSAAYFCASSPPKDNEQFFGPGTRLTVL.

The DNA for the CDR3 is TGTGCCAGTAGTATATATCGACGGCCCGATATTAATTCACCCCTCCACTTT. It yields the protein CASSIYRRPDINSPLHF. The chain carries TRBV19 and TRBJ1-6; D uncertain. Trimming stripped 2 bases from V and 6 bases from J, with 17 bases between. Germline V lookup: CDR1 LNHDA, CDR2 SQIVND (reference sequence). This CDR3 contains 17 residues. Together with reference TRBV19 and TRBJ1-6, the CDR3 gives the full variable domain: DGGITQSPKYLFRKEGQNVTLSCEQNLNHDAMYWYRQDPGQGLRLIYYSQIVNDFQKGDIAEGYSVSREKKESFPLTVTSAQKNPTAFYLCASSIYRRPDINSPLHFGNGTRLTVT.

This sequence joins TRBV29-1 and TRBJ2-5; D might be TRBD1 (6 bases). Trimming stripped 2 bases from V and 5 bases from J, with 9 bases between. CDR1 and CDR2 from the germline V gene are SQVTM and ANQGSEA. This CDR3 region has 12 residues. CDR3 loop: CSVETGLETQYF. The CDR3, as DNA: TGCAGCGTTGAAACAGGGTTGGAGACCCAGTACTTC. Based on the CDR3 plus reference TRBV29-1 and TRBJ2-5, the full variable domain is SAVISQKPSRDICQRGTSLTIQCQVDSQVTMMFWYRQQPGQSLTLIATANQGSEATYESGFVIDKFPISRPNLTFSTLTVSNMSPEDSSIYLCSVETGLETQYFGPGTRLLVL.

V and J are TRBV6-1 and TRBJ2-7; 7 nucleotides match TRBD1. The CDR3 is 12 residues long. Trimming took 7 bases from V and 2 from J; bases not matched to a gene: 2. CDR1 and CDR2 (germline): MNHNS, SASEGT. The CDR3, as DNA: TGTGCCAGCATAGGGACAGCCTACGAGCAGTACTTC. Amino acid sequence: CASIGTAYEQYF.

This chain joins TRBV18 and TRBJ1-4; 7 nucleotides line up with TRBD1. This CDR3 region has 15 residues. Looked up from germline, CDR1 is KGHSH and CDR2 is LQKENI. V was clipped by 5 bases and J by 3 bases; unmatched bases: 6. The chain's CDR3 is CASSSIDRANEKLFF. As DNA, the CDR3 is TGTGCCAGCTCATCGATTGACAGGGCTAATGAAAAACTGTTTTTT. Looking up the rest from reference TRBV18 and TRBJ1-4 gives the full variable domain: NAGVMQNPRHLVRRRGQEARLRCSPMKGHSHVYWYRQLPEEGLKFMVYLQKENIIDESGMPKERFSAEFPKEGPSILRIQQVVRGDSAAYFCASSSIDRANEKLFFGSGTQLSVL.

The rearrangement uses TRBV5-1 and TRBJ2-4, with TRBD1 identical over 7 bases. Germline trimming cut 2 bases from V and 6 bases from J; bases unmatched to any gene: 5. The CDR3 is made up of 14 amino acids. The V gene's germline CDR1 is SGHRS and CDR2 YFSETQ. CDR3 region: CASSLRQGANIQYF. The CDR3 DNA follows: TGCGCCAGCAGCTTAAGACAGGGAGCAAACATTCAGTACTTC.

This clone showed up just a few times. The CDR3 coding sequence is TGTGCCAGCAGTTACTCCCCAGGGGGCCGTTCACCCCTCCACTTT. Its translation: CASSYSPGGRSPLHF. This sequence joins TRBV6-5 and TRBJ1-6, with TRBD1 matching over 8 bases. The germline V gene encodes CDR1 MNHEY and CDR2 SVGAGI. The V and J ends lost 0 bases and 9 bases, in that order; junction bases with no gene match: 4. The CDR3 loop spans 15 amino acids.

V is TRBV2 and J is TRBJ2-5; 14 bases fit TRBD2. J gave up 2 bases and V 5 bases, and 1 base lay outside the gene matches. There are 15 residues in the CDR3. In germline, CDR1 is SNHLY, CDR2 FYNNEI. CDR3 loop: CASSWTSGRQETQYF. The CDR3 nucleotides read TGTGCCAGCAGTTGGACTAGCGGGAGGCAAGAGACCCAGTACTTC.

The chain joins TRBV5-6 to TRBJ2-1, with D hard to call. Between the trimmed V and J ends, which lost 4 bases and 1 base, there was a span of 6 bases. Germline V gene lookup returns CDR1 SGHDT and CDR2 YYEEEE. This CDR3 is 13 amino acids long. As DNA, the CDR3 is TGTGCCAGCAGCCCTTGGTCCTACAATGAGCAGTTCTTC. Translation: CASSPWSYNEQFF.

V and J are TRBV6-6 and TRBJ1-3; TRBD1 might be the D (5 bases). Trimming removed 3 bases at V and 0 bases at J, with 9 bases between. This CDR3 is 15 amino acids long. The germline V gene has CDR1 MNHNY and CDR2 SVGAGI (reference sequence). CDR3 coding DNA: TGTGCCAGCAGTTATGGACAAGACTCTGGAAACACCATATATTTT. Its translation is CASSYGQDSGNTIYF.

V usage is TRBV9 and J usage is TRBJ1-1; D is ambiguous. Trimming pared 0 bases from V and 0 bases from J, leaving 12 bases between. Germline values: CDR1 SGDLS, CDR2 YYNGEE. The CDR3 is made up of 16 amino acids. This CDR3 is CASSVVPGLMNTEAFF. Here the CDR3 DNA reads TGTGCCAGCAGCGTAGTACCTGGCCTTATGAACACTGAAGCTTTCTTT.

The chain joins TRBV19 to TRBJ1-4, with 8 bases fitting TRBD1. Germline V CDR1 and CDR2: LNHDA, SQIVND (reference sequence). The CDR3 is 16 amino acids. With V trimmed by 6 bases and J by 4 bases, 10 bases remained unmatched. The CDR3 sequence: CASSLGQGAGNEKLFF. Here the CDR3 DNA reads TGTGCCAGTAGCCTGGGGCAGGGGGCTGGTAATGAAAAACTGTTTTTT.

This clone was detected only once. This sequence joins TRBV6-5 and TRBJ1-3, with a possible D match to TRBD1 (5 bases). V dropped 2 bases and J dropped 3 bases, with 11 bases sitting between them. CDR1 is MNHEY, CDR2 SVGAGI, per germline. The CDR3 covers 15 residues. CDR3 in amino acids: CASSYRGGSGNTIYF. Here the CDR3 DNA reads TGTGCCAGCAGTTACAGGGGAGGGAGTGGAAACACCATATATTTT.